Included here is one T cell receptor beta chain sequence, with context. The data are from a study of blood T cell repertoires in COVID-19. The CDR3 is 19 amino acids. Looked up from germline, CDR1 is SGDLS and CDR2 is YYNGEE. Unmatched junction bases numbered 16, after V lost 9 bases and J lost 1 base. Original analysis: For nucleated cells, counts were estimated from reference gene primer amplification. TCRdb keeps only in-frame clones here, not all; method: immunoSEQ multiplex PCR. The DNA gave D and trimming, while V, J and clone size come from that table. This sample has 50,000 to 75,000 clones, with roughly three quarters found just once.

The V and J genes are TRBV9 and TRBJ2-3; 14 nucleotides line up with TRBD2. This TCR was sampled from a woman over 75 with acute or convalescent COVID-19. Sequencing used peripheral blood. CDR3 in amino acids: CATNGVGTSGRWGTDTQYF. The CDR3 DNA sequence: TGTGCCACTAACGGGGTCGGGACTAGCGGGAGATGGGGCACAGATACGCAGTATTTT.